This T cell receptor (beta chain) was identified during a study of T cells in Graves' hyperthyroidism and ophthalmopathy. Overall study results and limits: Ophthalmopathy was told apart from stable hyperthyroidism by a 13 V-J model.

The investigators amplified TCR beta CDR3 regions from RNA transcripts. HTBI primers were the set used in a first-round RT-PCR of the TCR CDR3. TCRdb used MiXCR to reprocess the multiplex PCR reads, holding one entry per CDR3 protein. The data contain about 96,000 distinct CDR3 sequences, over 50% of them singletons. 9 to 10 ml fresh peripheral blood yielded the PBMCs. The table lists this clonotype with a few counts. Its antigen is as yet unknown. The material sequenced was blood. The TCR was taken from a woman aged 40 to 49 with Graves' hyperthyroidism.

CDR3 residues: CASTLAPQYEQYF. The CDR3 bases are TGTGCCAGCACCCTAGCCCCACAATACGAGCAGTACTTC. V and J are TRBV7-8 and TRBJ2-7; maybe TRBD2 (5 bases). The germline V gene encodes CDR1 SGHVS and CDR2 FQNEAQ. The CDR3 contains 13 residues. V was pared by 7 bases and J by 4 bases, with 14 bases between.